One sample yielded the 8 T cell receptor beta chains listed below, sequenced in a study of blood T cell repertoires in COVID-19. Only in-frame clones appear in the TCRdb table, and some are missing; sequencing was by immunoSEQ multiplex PCR. There are about 370,000 clones in the sample; about 89% occur only once, and under 4% lies in the top ten. Sequenced material: peripheral blood. The receptors originated from a woman in her 30s with COVID-19, enrolled during active disease.

This chain uses TRBV13 with TRBJ1-2; TRBD1 aligns across 8 bases. CDR3 size: 14 residues. CDR1 and CDR2 (germline): PRHDT, FYEKMQ (reference sequence). The junction had 3 bases not matched to a gene; V was cut back by 1 base and J by 5 bases. CDR3 residues: CASSLDRGSYGYTF. CDR3 nucleotide sequence: TGTGCCAGCAGCTTAGACAGGGGGTCTTATGGCTACACCTTC.

This clone was found once. This sequence joins TRBV2 and TRBJ2-1; no clear D gene. The germline V and J ends were trimmed by 7 bases and 9 bases, with 25 bases remaining between them. The CDR3 has 16 amino acids. The germline V gene encodes CDR1 SNHLY and CDR2 FYNNEI. CDR3 sequence reads: CASTALPIDQSGEQFF. The CDR3 nucleotides are TGTGCCAGCACCGCTCTACCGATTGACCAGTCGGGTGAGCAGTTCTTC.

There are a few counts of this clone. Other DNA sequences in the same sample also yield this CDR3. The V call is TRBV5-1, the J call TRBJ2-7, with TRBD1 matching over 8 bases. This CDR3 is 14 amino acids long. Germline lookup yields CDR1 SGHRS and CDR2 YFSETQ. The junction had 3 bases not matched to a gene; V was cut back by 4 bases and J by 0 bases. CDR3 amino acids: CASSLGQGSYEQYF. The DNA of the CDR3 is TGCGCCAGCAGCCTCGGACAGGGCTCCTACGAGCAGTACTTC.

The chain joins TRBV6-2 or TRBV6-3 to TRBJ2-2; 10 bases align to TRBD1. The length of the CDR3 is 15 residues. V trimming: 6 bases; J trimming: 4 bases; junction bases outside the gene matches: 5. Germline V gene data show CDR1 as MNHEY and CDR2 as SVGEGT. The CDR3 here is CASSDRGQTTGELFF. In DNA, the CDR3 is TGTGCCAGCAGCGACAGGGGGCAGACCACCGGGGAGCTGTTTTTT.

The J gene is TRBJ2-1, the V gene TRBV28; TRBD1 is a possible D gene (6 bases). Germline CDR1 and CDR2: MDHEN and SYDVKM. This CDR3 region has 13 residues. V was cut by 5 bases and J by 4 bases, with 9 bases left in between. The CDR3 reads CASSTQGYNEQFF. DNA for the CDR3: TGTGCCAGCAGTACACAGGGTTACAATGAGCAGTTCTTC.

V and J are TRBV19 and TRBJ2-4; possible D gene TRBD2, 5 bases. Trimming stripped 1 base from V and 2 bases from J, with 15 bases between. CDR3 length: 17 amino acids. The germline CDR1 and CDR2 sequences are LNHDA and SQIVND (reference sequence). The CDR3 DNA sequence: TGTGCCAGTAGTATAGGAGGGAACTCTTTTACCAAAAACATTCAGTACTTC. Its translation is CASSIGGNSFTKNIQYF.

The chain links TRBV5-1 to TRBJ1-6; TRBD1 might be the D (5 bases). The germline gives CDR1 SGHRS, CDR2 YFSETQ. The CDR3 runs to 14 residues. The V and J ends lost 2 bases and 10 bases respectively, with 13 bases between them. The CDR3 nucleotides read TGCGCCAGCAGCTTTGGGGCAGTAGAATCACCCCTCCACTTT. It encodes CASSFGAVESPLHF.

The genes are TRBV9 and TRBJ2-5, with D perhaps matching TRBD2 (5 bases). With 3 bases removed from V and 8 bases from J, the gap between germline ends came to 14 bases. CDR1 is SGDLS and CDR2 is YYNGEE in the germline V gene. This CDR3 has 13 amino acids. CDR3 sequence (DNA): TGTGCCAGCAGCGGGAGGACCGAGAGAACCCAGTACTTC. Residues: CASSGRTERTQYF.